This is a list of T cell receptor beta chains from one sample in a study of blood T cells in healthy people across ages. Via MiXCR, TCRdb re-called the 5' RACE reads, giving one row per CDR3 protein. The repertoire holds some 900,000 distinct CDR3 sequences, less than 35% seen once, with roughly 17% in the top ten. The sequenced sample was blood. The receptors originated from a woman aged 80 or older in good health. Both conserved end residues are part of each CDR3. D genes are given only for firm matches. Not all rows give a size; the values are once, few, many and, for expanded clones, a class.

j_call: TRBJ2-3; clone_size: once; d_call: .; cdr3_length: 12; v_call: TRBV12-3/TRBV12-4; cdr3_aa: CASSPGTDMQYF; cdr3_nt: TGTGCCAGCAGTCCCGGAACAGATATGCAGTATTTT
j_call: TRBJ2-3; clone_size: many; d_call: .; cdr3_length: 14; v_call: TRBV20-1; cdr3_aa: CSAPLGGRTDTQYF; cdr3_nt: TGCAGTGCCCCTTTGGGGGGCCGCACAGATACGCAGTATTTT
j_call: TRBJ2-1; clone_size: many; d_call: TRBD1; cdr3_length: 14; v_call: TRBV7-2; cdr3_aa: CASSSSGTDNEQFF; cdr3_nt: TGTGCCAGCAGCTCATCCGGGACAGACAATGAGCAGTTCTTC
j_call: TRBJ2-3; clone_size: .; d_call: TRBD2; cdr3_length: 16; v_call: TRBV7-9; cdr3_aa: CAKLPLASGSTDTQYF; cdr3_nt: TGTGCCAAGCTCCCCCTGGCTAGCGGGAGCACAGATACGCAGTATTTT
j_call: TRBJ2-7; clone_size: few; d_call: TRBD1; cdr3_length: 16; v_call: TRBV27; cdr3_aa: CASSFGAGGSSYEQYF; cdr3_nt: TGTGCCAGCAGTTTTGGGGCAGGGGGAAGCTCCTACGAGCAGTACTTC
j_call: TRBJ1-2; clone_size: many; d_call: TRBD1; cdr3_length: 13; v_call: TRBV7-9; cdr3_aa: CASSPDRGRGYTF; cdr3_nt: TGTGCCAGCAGCCCCGACAGGGGGCGTGGCTACACCTTC
j_call: TRBJ2-7; clone_size: many; d_call: TRBD1; cdr3_length: 18; v_call: TRBV3-1; cdr3_aa: CASSRKIGTGGAVNEQYF; cdr3_nt: TGTGCCAGCAGCCGAAAAATAGGCACAGGGGGCGCCGTGAACGAGCAGTACTTC
j_call: TRBJ1-1; clone_size: many; d_call: .; cdr3_length: 12; v_call: TRBV29-1; cdr3_aa: CSVENRATEAFF; cdr3_nt: TGCAGCGTTGAAAACAGGGCCACTGAAGCTTTCTTT
j_call: TRBJ2-7; clone_size: many; d_call: .; cdr3_length: 15; v_call: TRBV7-9; cdr3_aa: CASSPLGGVTYEQYF; cdr3_nt: TGTGCCAGCAGTCCCCTTGGAGGGGTTACTTACGAGCAGTACTTC
j_call: TRBJ1-5; clone_size: .; d_call: .; cdr3_length: 14; v_call: TRBV25-1; cdr3_aa: CASSSEGENQPQHF; cdr3_nt: TGTGCCAGCAGTTCCGAGGGGGAGAATCAGCCCCAGCATTTT
j_call: TRBJ2-1; clone_size: .; d_call: .; cdr3_length: 14; v_call: TRBV20-1; cdr3_aa: CSARGRETYNEQFF; cdr3_nt: TGCAGTGCTAGGGGCAGGGAGACCTACAATGAGCAGTTCTTC
j_call: TRBJ1-5; clone_size: .; d_call: .; cdr3_length: 13; v_call: TRBV6-2/TRBV6-3; cdr3_aa: CASSDISNQPQHF; cdr3_nt: TGTGCCAGCAGTGACATTAGCAATCAGCCCCAGCATTTT
j_call: TRBJ2-3; clone_size: many; d_call: TRBD1; cdr3_length: 14; v_call: TRBV24-1; cdr3_aa: CATTGQGPTDTQYF; cdr3_nt: TGTGCCACCACTGGACAGGGGCCCACAGATACGCAGTATTTT
j_call: TRBJ2-2; clone_size: few; d_call: .; cdr3_length: 14; v_call: TRBV7-8; cdr3_aa: CASSLDLGAWELFF; cdr3_nt: TGTGCCAGCAGCTTAGATCTGGGGGCGTGGGAGCTGTTTTTT
j_call: TRBJ2-5; clone_size: .; d_call: TRBD2; cdr3_length: 17; v_call: TRBV7-9; cdr3_aa: CASSPRTSGRGGETQYF; cdr3_nt: TGTGCCAGCAGCCCTCGGACTAGCGGGAGAGGGGGGGAGACCCAGTACTTC
j_call: TRBJ2-1; clone_size: once; d_call: TRBD1; cdr3_length: 15; v_call: TRBV7-9; cdr3_aa: CASTRPGQGYNEQFF; cdr3_nt: TGCGCCAGCACTCGGCCGGGACAGGGTTACAATGAGCAGTTCTTC
j_call: TRBJ2-1; clone_size: many; d_call: .; cdr3_length: 13; v_call: TRBV7-9; cdr3_aa: CASSSSSRGEQFF; cdr3_nt: TGTGCCAGCAGCTCATCCTCACGGGGCGAGCAGTTCTTC
j_call: TRBJ2-6; clone_size: many; d_call: TRBD1; cdr3_length: 17; v_call: TRBV5-1; cdr3_aa: CASTRGTGVSGANVLTF; cdr3_nt: TGCGCCAGCACCCGAGGGACAGGGGTCTCTGGGGCCAACGTCCTGACTTTC
j_call: TRBJ1-4; clone_size: few; d_call: .; cdr3_length: 13; v_call: TRBV14; cdr3_aa: CASIGDNNEKLFF; cdr3_nt: TGTGCCAGCATAGGAGATAATAATGAAAAACTGTTTTTT
j_call: TRBJ2-1; clone_size: few; d_call: .; cdr3_length: 11; v_call: TRBV7-2; cdr3_aa: CASSPALEQFF; cdr3_nt: TGTGCCAGCAGCCCCGCGCTGGAGCAGTTCTTC
j_call: TRBJ2-1; clone_size: few; d_call: TRBD2; cdr3_length: 12; v_call: TRBV2; cdr3_aa: CASSRARGERFF; cdr3_nt: TGTGCCAGCAGTCGAGCGCGGGGGGAGCGGTTCTTC
j_call: TRBJ2-3; clone_size: many; d_call: TRBD1; cdr3_length: 15; v_call: TRBV10-3; cdr3_aa: CAIGQGALSTDTQYF; cdr3_nt: TGTGCCATTGGACAGGGGGCCCTCTCCACAGATACGCAGTATTTT